These 14 T cell receptor beta chains share one sample of origin, sequenced in a study of shared clonotypes between healthy human individuals. Profiling relied on immunoSEQ multiplex PCR, and the TCRdb table lists in-frame clones only, not all of them. The sample carries about 2.1 million clones, just over 90% recorded once. Naive-designated CD8 cells lacked CD45RO, were positively enriched for CCR7, and omitted terminally differentiated effector memory CD45RA+ cells. What was sequenced was naive CD8+ T cells from PBMCs. All receptors derive from a young man in good health. Some clones in this sample may be carry-over from other donors' samples.

This chain connects TRBV5-1 to TRBJ2-5; unclear D gene. This CDR3 comprises 14 residues. V lost 3 bases to trimming and J lost 1 base, with 10 bases between them. The germline CDR1 and CDR2 sequences are SGHRS and YFSETQ. The CDR3 DNA reads as TGCGCCAGCAGCTGGGGAAGGGCCCAAGAGACCCAGTACTTC. Its translation: CASSWGRAQETQYF.

V gene TRBV4-3 combines with J gene TRBJ1-1; tentative D call: TRBD1 (6 bases). CDR3 length: 14 residues. V was trimmed by 0 bases and J by 11 bases, leaving 16 bases between them. Germline loops: CDR1 LGHNA, CDR2 YSLEER. The DNA for the CDR3 is TGCGCCAGCAGCCAAGATTACACAGGGAGGAAGGCTTTCTTT. Its translation: CASSQDYTGRKAFF.

The chain employs TRBV4-3 and TRBJ2-2, with TRBD2 matching 9 bases. The CDR3 has 18 amino acids. After removal of 0 bases from V and 7 bases from J, the junction contained 12 bases not matched to a gene. From germline, CDR1 is LGHNA and CDR2 YSLEER. The CDR3 spells CASSQDFRAGGPVGELFF. The CDR3 bases are TGCGCCAGCAGCCAAGATTTCAGGGCGGGAGGGCCAGTCGGGGAGCTGTTTTTT.

Regarding this clone: The sample has other DNA sequences that encode this CDR3 too. This sequence joins TRBV27 and TRBJ2-7; no definite D call. V dropped 2 bases and J dropped 4 bases, with 6 bases sitting between them. Germline V gives CDR1 MNHEY, CDR2 SMNVEV (reference sequence). There are 12 residues in the CDR3. The DNA of the CDR3 is TGTGCCAGCAGTTTAGCTGGATACGAGCAGTACTTC. Translating gives CASSLAGYEQYF.

V gene TRBV19 combines with J gene TRBJ2-5; D assignment may be TRBD1 or TRBD2 (5 bases each). Germline-derived CDR1 and CDR2 are LNHDA and SQIVND (reference sequence). This CDR3 region has 14 residues. Trimming stripped 4 bases from V and 3 bases from J, with 12 bases between. DNA of the CDR3: TGTGCCAGTAGTACGGGATGGGGGAAAGAGACCCAGTACTTC. Translation: CASSTGWGKETQYF.

The chain uses TRBV5-1 and TRBJ2-5; 12 positions agree with TRBD1. This CDR3 contains 15 residues. V lost 5 bases, J lost 4 bases, and 6 bases stayed unmatched. CDR1 and CDR2 (germline): SGHRS, YFSETQ. The CDR3, as DNA: TGCGCCAGCAGAAGGGGACAGGGGGCTCGAGAGACCCAGTACTTC. Translating it yields CASRRGQGARETQYF.

The chain joins TRBV25-1 to TRBJ2-3; D is unresolved. V lost 4 bases and J lost 3, with 11 bases in between. This CDR3 has 14 residues. The germline CDR1 and CDR2 sequences are MGHDK and SYGVNS. The CDR3 spells CASSVAAETDTQYF. CDR3 sequence (DNA): TGTGCCAGCAGTGTCGCCGCGGAGACAGATACGCAGTATTTT. The variable domain in full, with the rest retrieved from reference TRBV25-1 and TRBJ2-3, is EADIYQTPRYLVIGTGKKITLECSQTMGHDKMYWYQQDPGMELHLIHYSYGVNSTEKGDLSSESTVSRIRTEHFPLTLESARPSHTSQYLCASSVAAETDTQYFGPGTRLTVL.

The CDR3 DNA is TGTGCCAGCAGCCCAGAGTGGGGTCCTCCGCGAGGCTACACCTTC. Translation: CASSPEWGPPRGYTF. The chain joins TRBV9 to TRBJ1-2; D remains ambiguous. Germline CDR1 is SGDLS and CDR2 is YYNGEE. This CDR3 is built from 15 residues. V lost 4 bases and J lost 8, with 21 bases in between.

The chain combines TRBV28 with TRBJ1-3, with TRBD1 identical over 8 bases. CDR1 and CDR2 from the germline V gene are MDHEN and SYDVKM. This CDR3 comprises 15 residues. With 3 bases clipped from V and 0 bases from J, the junction kept 1 base outside the gene matches. The CDR3 sequence: CASSFGQGSGNTIYF. The CDR3 DNA reads as TGTGCCAGCAGTTTTGGACAGGGCTCTGGAAACACCATATATTTT.

In this sample, this clone turned up once. V usage is TRBV7-2 and J usage is TRBJ2-7; D tentatively fits TRBD1 or TRBD2 (6 bases each). Germline V gives CDR1 SGHTA, CDR2 FQGNSA. Trimming shortened V by 1 base and J by 6 bases, and 10 bases separated the two germline ends. The CDR3 sequence is 13 residues long. CDR3 amino acids: CASSLGGAGEQYF. For the CDR3, the DNA is TGTGCCAGCAGCTTAGGGGGGGCTGGCGAGCAGTACTTC.

This chain links TRBV9 with TRBJ2-7, with D possibly TRBD2 on 7 matching bases. The germline gives CDR1 SGDLS, CDR2 YYNGEE. The ends were cut back, 4 bases at V and 3 bases at J, with 20 bases in the middle. This CDR3 has 16 residues. The CDR3 spells CASSPPARGRNYEQYF. CDR3 DNA sequence: TGTGCCAGCAGCCCACCCGCGCGGGGGCGAAACTACGAGCAGTACTTC.

The CDR3 DNA reads TGTGCCGGAAGGACTAGTCAGGGGGAGCTGTTTTTT. Its translation is CAGRTSQGELFF. The chain recombines TRBV19 with TRBJ2-2; 7 bases fit TRBD2. Germline V gives CDR1 LNHDA, CDR2 SQIVND (reference sequence). V lost 11 bases to trimming and J lost 8 bases; unmatched junction nucleotides: 8. CDR3 length: 12 amino acids.

The V call is TRBV4-2, the J call TRBJ2-2; perhaps TRBD1 as D (5 bases). Germline-derived CDR1 and CDR2 are LGHNA and YNFKEQ. V lost 7 bases to trimming and J lost 2 bases, with 17 bases between them. The CDR3 has 16 amino acids. The CDR3 DNA is TGTGCCAGCACATTCTACGACAGCCTAAACACCGGGGAGCTGTTTTTT. This gives the protein CASTFYDSLNTGELFF.

On this clone itself: The same CDR3 also results from other DNA sequences found in this sample. V gene TRBV9 combines with J gene TRBJ1-1; TRBD1 is a possible D gene (6 bases). Germline assignment: CDR1 SGDLS and CDR2 YYNGEE. V was shortened by 2 bases and J by 4 bases, with 9 bases between the two germline ends. There are 13 residues in the CDR3. The CDR3 DNA is TGTGCCAGCAGCGTCGGGGGGCTCACTGAAGCTTTCTTT. Its translation is CASSVGGLTEAFF. The complete variable domain, with remaining parts taken from reference TRBV9 and TRBJ1-1, reads DSGVTQTPKHLITATGQRVTLRCSPRSGDLSVYWYQQSLDQGLQFLIQYYNGEERAKGNILERFSAQQFPDLHSELNLSSLELGDSALYFCASSVGGLTEAFFGQGTRLTVV.